This TCR beta chain was sequenced during a study of PD-L1 blockade in urothelial cancer. Germline values: CDR1 MNHNY, CDR2 SVGAGI (reference sequence). The V segment lost 5 bases and the J segment 7 bases; nucleotides outside the gene matches: 7. The CDR3 loop spans 14 amino acids. TCRdb keeps only in-frame clones here, not all; method: immunoSEQ multiplex PCR. The sample carries 30,000 to 45,000 clones, approximately 82% recorded once. Sequencing used PBMCs, obtained around atezolizumab (anti-PD-L1) treatment. This chain connects TRBV6-6 to TRBJ1-3; 8 bases fit TRBD1. The receptor's source is a man aged 60 to 75 with urothelial cancer. The CDR3 is CASSPRDRFNTIYF. For the CDR3, the DNA is TGTGCCAGCAGTCCCCGGGACAGGTTTAACACCATATATTTT.